This T cell receptor (beta chain) was captured by sequencing in a study of radiotherapy plus CTLA-4 blockade in lung cancer. Study background: Of all patients, 15% to 20% responded objectively and 30% to 35% showed disease control.

This clone was seen once. Its matching antigen is unknown. Overall study findings and caveats: Early blood T cell clone dynamics, with interferon-beta, were reported to best predict response.

Assay used: immunoSEQ multiplex PCR; TCRdb lists only in-frame clones, some missing. Here the sample spans about 81,000 clones, 60% to 80% being singletons. The CDR3 totals 14 residues. Germline-derived CDR1 and CDR2 are MNHEY and SVGAGI. V lost 0 bases and J lost 8, with 10 bases in between. The chain employs TRBV6-5 and TRBJ2-2; D perhaps matches TRBD1 (5 bases). Material: peripheral blood, obtained from a patient treated with radiotherapy plus ipilimumab. The receptor's source is a human donor with non-small cell lung cancer that progressed on radiotherapy plus ipilimumab. As DNA, the CDR3 is TGTGCCAGCAGTTACTCTTCAGGGTTGGGGGAGCTGTTTTTT. It codes for CASSYSSGLGELFF.